Ten or more counts support the clone carrying this TCR beta chain. This sample was taken from a study of T cell repertoires in cytomegalovirus infection. Per germline, CDR1 DFQATT and CDR2 SNEGSKA (reference sequence). V lost 1 base, J lost 4 bases, and 10 bases stayed unmatched. The CDR3 is 16 residues long. TCRdb analysed the reads with MiXCR anew, one entry per CDR3 protein. The repertoire holds some 300,000 distinct CDR3 sequences, with roughly 9.3% as singletons. The rearrangement links TRBV20-1 to TRBJ2-5; 9 bases fit TRBD2. This receptor was identified in a human donor in good health (CMV status not recorded). Some clones in this sample may be carry-over from other donors' samples. The specimen was PBMCs. The CDR3 nucleotides are TGCAGTGCTAGAGCCCCCCAGCGGGGGGCCGGAGAGACCCAGTACTTC. This translates into CSARAPQRGAGETQYF.